This passage covers 17 T cell receptor beta chains from one sample sequenced in a study of control samples from healthy donors and cancer patients. Using immunoSEQ multiplex PCR, the repertoire was profiled, and TCRdb retains in-frame clones only, with some absent. This sample has about 78,000 clones; 85% to 90% occur once, and the top ten carry around 7.6%. Sequenced: blood. The receptors stem from an older woman in good health.

This chain connects TRBV15 to TRBJ1-3; D uncertain. The germline V gene has CDR1 LNHNV and CDR2 YYDKDF (reference sequence). The CDR3 sequence is 15 residues long. V lost 0 bases, J lost 2 bases, and 8 bases lay in between. CDR3 nucleotides: TGTGCCACCAGCAGAGACCCGGGCGCTGGAAACACCATATATTTT. It is translated as CATSRDPGAGNTIYF.

This clone showed up just a few times. The chain links TRBV15 to TRBJ1-6, with D maybe TRBD1 (5 bases). There are 14 residues in the CDR3. Trimming pared 0 bases from V and 13 bases from J, leaving 13 bases between. Germline CDR1 LNHNV, CDR2 YYDKDF (reference sequence). The CDR3 DNA reads as TGTGCCACCAGCAGAGATGGGACCGCCGACCCCCTCCACTTT. Protein: CATSRDGTADPLHF.

This chain links TRBV5-1 with TRBJ1-1; possible D gene TRBD1, 6 bases. The ends were cut back, 2 bases at V and 5 bases at J, with 13 bases in the middle. The CDR3 spans 14 residues. Germline V lookup: CDR1 SGHRS, CDR2 YFSETQ. For the CDR3, the DNA is TGCGCCAGCAGCTTACAGGGAGGGACGACTGAAGCTTTCTTT. Translating it yields CASSLQGGTTEAFF.

The rearrangement uses TRBV19 and TRBJ1-5; tentatively, D is TRBD1 (6 bases). The V end lost 3 bases, the J end lost 9 bases, and 12 bases lay between the germline ends. The CDR3 length is 13 residues. The germline CDR1 and CDR2 sequences are LNHDA and SQIVND (reference sequence). The CDR3 DNA is TGTGCCAGTAGTATGTTCACAGGGACGCCCCAGCATTTT. Its translation is CASSMFTGTPQHF.

The chain employs TRBV27 and TRBJ2-3; 8 positions match TRBD2. The V gene's germline CDR1 is MNHEY and CDR2 SMNVEV (reference sequence). V trimming: 3 bases; J trimming: 6 bases; junction bases outside the gene matches: 5. This CDR3 comprises 14 residues. In DNA form, the CDR3 reads TGTGCCAGCAGTTTGCGGGGGGCTGCGGATACGCAGTATTTT. Its translation is CASSLRGAADTQYF.

V is TRBV7-9 and J is TRBJ2-7; no definite D call. CDR1 is SEHNR, CDR2 FQNEAQ, per germline (reference sequence). There are 14 residues in the CDR3. Between the trimmed V and J ends, which lost 2 bases and 0 bases, there was a span of 8 bases. CDR3 protein: CASSLWAHSYEQYF. CDR3 nucleotide sequence: TGTGCCAGCAGCTTATGGGCACACTCCTACGAGCAGTACTTC.

J is TRBJ1-2 and V is TRBV5-1, with D possibly matching TRBD1 (5 bases). The CDR3 consists of 14 residues. V was trimmed by 4 bases and J by 5 bases, leaving 15 bases between them. Germline-derived CDR1 and CDR2 are SGHRS and YFSETQ. The CDR3 region has the DNA TGCGCCAGCAGCCCCGGGACGGAAGGGTATGGCTACACCTTC. Translating gives CASSPGTEGYGYTF. The whole variable domain, remainder taken from reference TRBV5-1 and TRBJ1-2, is KAGVTQTPRYLIKTRGQQVTLSCSPISGHRSVSWYQQTPGQGLQFLFEYFSETQRNKGNFPGRFSGRQFSNSRSEMNVSTLELGDSALYLCASSPGTEGYGYTFGSGTRLTVV.

The chain carries TRBV5-1 and TRBJ1-1; TRBD1 aligns across 8 bases. The CDR3 covers 13 residues. V was pared by 7 bases and J by 0 bases, with 2 bases of the junction left unmatched. Germline V gene lookup returns CDR1 SGHRS and CDR2 YFSETQ. The DNA for the CDR3 is TGCGCCAGCGGACAGGGCATGAACACTGAAGCTTTCTTT. Protein: CASGQGMNTEAFF.

J is TRBJ1-6 and V is TRBV27, with D tentatively TRBD1 (5 bases). Germline loops: CDR1 MNHEY, CDR2 SMNVEV (reference sequence). Trimming cost V 6 bases and J 4 bases, with 13 bases left between them. This CDR3 has 15 amino acids. CDR3 bases: TGTGCCAGCAGCACCCGGGACGGATATAATTCACCCCTCCACTTT. It translates to CASSTRDGYNSPLHF.

This clone was observed once. The J gene is TRBJ1-4, the V gene TRBV15; no clear D gene. Germline V gene lookup returns CDR1 LNHNV and CDR2 YYDKDF (reference sequence). The germline V and J ends were trimmed by 1 base and 6 bases, with 6 bases remaining between them. The CDR3 extends over 13 amino acids. CDR3 sequence: CATSRAPHEKLFF. The CDR3 coding sequence is TGTGCCACCAGCAGAGCACCTCATGAAAAACTGTTTTTT.

This sequence joins TRBV7-9 and TRBJ1-2; D gene uncertain. This CDR3 comprises 14 residues. Germline V CDR1 and CDR2: SEHNR, FQNEAQ (reference sequence). The germline V and J ends were trimmed by 1 base and 4 bases, with 10 bases remaining between them. The CDR3 DNA follows: TGTGCCAGCAGCTTAGGTAGAGAAACCTATGGCTACACCTTC. Encoded protein: CASSLGRETYGYTF.

CDR3 in DNA: TGTGCCAGTAGTATGCCCGGGGGGGGGCTATATGAGCAGTTCTTC. Its translation is CASSMPGGGLYEQFF. The chain couples TRBV19 to TRBJ2-1, with TRBD2 matching over 8 bases. V shed 3 bases, J shed 8 bases, and the junction held 9 bases outside the gene matches. The CDR3 is 15 residues long. From germline, CDR1 is LNHDA and CDR2 SQIVND (reference sequence). Full variable domain (remainder filled in from reference TRBV19 and TRBJ2-1): DGGITQSPKYLFRKEGQNVTLSCEQNLNHDAMYWYRQDPGQGLRLIYYSQIVNDFQKGDIAEGYSVSREKKESFPLTVTSAQKNPTAFYLCASSMPGGGLYEQFFGPGTRLTVL.

This rearrangement joins TRBV3-1 (or the pseudogene TRBV3-2) to TRBJ1-2; no firm D call. Deletions cut 1 base from V and 6 bases from J, with 18 bases between. In germline, CDR1 is LGHDT, CDR2 YNNKEL (reference sequence). This CDR3 contains 16 residues. CDR3 loop: CASSQVVPGPGDGYTF. The CDR3 nucleotides read TGTGCCAGCAGCCAAGTGGTCCCAGGACCCGGGGATGGCTACACCTTC.

The chain uses TRBV4-1 and TRBJ1-4, with a weak D call TRBD1 (6 bases). This CDR3 is 17 amino acids long. The germline V gene encodes CDR1 MGHRA and CDR2 YSYEKL. Trimming stripped 0 bases from V and 3 bases from J, with 14 bases between. The CDR3 DNA is TGCGCCAGCAGCCAAGATCTGGGGGCCGTGGCTAATGAAAAACTGTTTTTT. As protein: CASSQDLGAVANEKLFF.

The chain combines TRBV13 with TRBJ2-7; D is perhaps TRBD1 (5 bases). The CDR3 is made up of 13 amino acids. Germline CDR1 PRHDT, CDR2 FYEKMQ (reference sequence). V lost 2 bases to trimming and J lost 6 bases, with 11 bases between them. The CDR3 here is CASSLRGNPEQYF. The CDR3 nucleotides read TGTGCCAGCAGCTTAAGGGGTAATCCCGAGCAGTACTTC.

The chain carries TRBV28 and TRBJ1-1; D is undetermined. This CDR3 is built from 11 residues. Per germline, CDR1 MDHEN and CDR2 SYDVKM. Trimming removed 6 bases at V and 7 bases at J, with 9 bases between. CDR3 coding DNA: TGTGCCAGCAGGGTATCAATTGAAGCTTTCTTT. Protein sequence: CASRVSIEAFF. The variable domain in full, completed from reference TRBV28 and TRBJ1-1, reads DVKVTQSSRYLVKRTGEKVFLECVQDMDHENMFWYRQDPGLGLRLIYFSYDVKMKEKGDIPEGYSVSREKKERFSLILESASTNQTSMYLCASRVSIEAFFGQGTRLTVV.

The chain has TRBV19 and TRBJ1-2, with a possible D match to TRBD1 (6 bases). Germline CDR1 and CDR2: LNHDA and SQIVND (reference sequence). The CDR3 covers 12 residues. V was shortened by 6 bases and J by 2 bases, with 7 bases between the two germline ends. The CDR3 is CASRGQNYGYTF. DNA for the CDR3: TGTGCCAGTAGAGGACAGAACTATGGCTACACCTTC.